This T cell receptor (beta chain) was identified in a study of blood T cell repertoires in COVID-19. The sample holds one count of this clone. Losses at the gene ends were 6 bases for V and 4 bases for J; bases not matched to a gene: 8. The CDR3 has 14 residues. The germline V gene has CDR1 ENHRY and CDR2 SYGVKD. Authors' methods: How many nucleated cells were present was estimated from reference gene primer amplification. Profiled with immunoSEQ multiplex PCR; TCRdb holds only in-frame clones, not every one. V and J calls and clone size follow that table, whereas D and trimming were derived from the DNA. The sample lists over 130,000 clones, roughly nine tenths occurring once.

The sample was peripheral blood. The TCR sequence derives from a human donor with COVID-19, enrolled during active disease. The donor label of this sample is uncertain. This chain links TRBV10-3 with TRBJ1-2, with TRBD1 matching 7 bases. The DNA of the CDR3 is TGTGCCATCAGCCCCACAACAGGGGTCTATGGCTACACCTTC. It translates to CAISPTTGVYGYTF.